What follows are 3 T cell receptor beta chains derived from one specimen sequenced in a study of OX40 agonist ivuxolimab in advanced cancers. Produced via immunoSEQ multiplex PCR; TCRdb's table is partial and in-frame only. The sample contains over 60,000 clones, roughly nine tenths of which appear only once. The starting material was CD4+ or CD8+ T cells sorted from blood, obtained in a trial of the OX40 agonist ivuxolimab. The receptors were gathered from an adult with an advanced solid tumor such as melanoma, head and neck, liver or kidney cancer.

The rearrangement links TRBV28 to TRBJ1-2, with D possibly TRBD1 on 6 matching bases. Trimming took off 4 bases at V and 6 bases at J, with 12 bases between the two ends. The germline V gene encodes CDR1 MDHEN and CDR2 SYDVKM. The CDR3 length is 13 residues. The CDR3 DNA reads TGTGCCAGCAGTTCCCAGAACAGGGATGGCTACACCTTC. Translating gives CASSSQNRDGYTF.

This clone was seen only once. The chain couples TRBV5-1 to TRBJ1-6; D ambiguous. The V and J ends lost 0 bases and 7 bases respectively, with 5 bases between them. The CDR3 length is 13 residues. The V gene's germline CDR1 is SGHRS and CDR2 YFSETQ. Here the CDR3 reads CASSLVENSPLHF. As DNA, the CDR3 is TGCGCCAGCAGCTTGGTAGAAAATTCACCCCTCCACTTT. The variable domain in full, completed from reference TRBV5-1 and TRBJ1-6, reads KAGVTQTPRYLIKTRGQQVTLSCSPISGHRSVSWYQQTPGQGLQFLFEYFSETQRNKGNFPGRFSGRQFSNSRSEMNVSTLELGDSALYLCASSLVENSPLHFGNGTRLTVT.

The chain links TRBV4-1 to TRBJ2-1; 9 bases fit TRBD1. Germline trimming cut 0 bases from V and 8 bases from J; bases unmatched to any gene: 11. CDR1 is MGHRA, CDR2 YSYEKL, per germline. This CDR3 contains 17 residues. CDR3 loop: CASSQDKGGQGSYEQFF. The CDR3 DNA follows: TGCGCCAGCAGCCAAGATAAAGGGGGACAGGGTAGCTATGAGCAGTTCTTC.